Listed below are T cell receptor beta chains from one sample, sequenced in a study of beta chain features in type 1 diabetes. The assay was immunoSEQ multiplex PCR, and TCRdb's table has in-frame clones only and misses some. Of 100,000 to 150,000 clones listed, around 9% are singletons. Sequencing was performed on central memory CD4+ T cells from blood. These receptors all stem from a man aged 30 to 39 with type 1 diabetes. CDR3s include the opening cysteine and the closing phenylalanine or tryptophan. The order of the fields is V gene, CDR3 length, clone size, D gene, J gene, CDR3 DNA, CDR3 protein. D genes are given only for firm matches. Clone size appears in some rows only: once, few, many, or a class for an expanded clone.

v_gene: TRBV29-1; len: 10; abundance: few; d_gene: .; j_gene: TRBJ2-1; CDR3nt: TGCAGCGATGGGGGGTATGAGCAGTTCTTC; CDR3aa: CSDGGYEQFF
v_gene: TRBV9; len: 17; abundance: .; d_gene: .; j_gene: TRBJ1-4; CDR3nt: TGTGCCAGCAGCGTATCTCAGGGGTTTGGGACTAATGAAAAACTGTTTTTT; CDR3aa: CASSVSQGFGTNEKLFF
v_gene: TRBV27; len: 14; abundance: .; d_gene: .; j_gene: TRBJ1-2; CDR3nt: TGTGCCAGCAGTTCCCTCACAGGGTGGGATGGCTACACCTTC; CDR3aa: CASSSLTGWDGYTF
v_gene: TRBV7-2; len: 15; abundance: few; d_gene: .; j_gene: TRBJ1-5; CDR3nt: TGTGCCAGCAGCTTAGGACAGTCTCGCAATCAGCCCCAGCATTTT; CDR3aa: CASSLGQSRNQPQHF
v_gene: TRBV9; len: 17; abundance: .; d_gene: .; j_gene: TRBJ2-2; CDR3nt: TGTGCCAGCAGCGTAGGGTCCTGGAGGGGCTGGACCGGGGAGCTGTTTTTT; CDR3aa: CASSVGSWRGWTGELFF
v_gene: TRBV30; len: 15; abundance: .; d_gene: TRBD1; j_gene: TRBJ1-5; CDR3nt: TGTGCCTGGAGTACTGGACAGGGGGAGGGTCAGCCCCAGCATTTT; CDR3aa: CAWSTGQGEGQPQHF
v_gene: TRBV30; len: 14; abundance: few; d_gene: TRBD1; j_gene: TRBJ2-5; CDR3nt: TGTGCCTGGAGAGGGACAGGGCCGGGGGAGACCCAGTACTTC; CDR3aa: CAWRGTGPGETQYF
v_gene: TRBV4-3; len: 17; abundance: few; d_gene: TRBD2; j_gene: TRBJ2-3; CDR3nt: TGCGCCAGCAGCCAAGAGGCACACCGGGGGGGCACAGATACGCAGTATTTT; CDR3aa: CASSQEAHRGGTDTQYF
v_gene: TRBV6-1; len: 13; abundance: .; d_gene: .; j_gene: TRBJ2-1; CDR3nt: TGTGCCAGTGACAGGCCCTCCGACGGAGGGCAGTTCTTC; CDR3aa: CASDRPSDGGQFF
v_gene: TRBV29-1; len: 15; abundance: few; d_gene: TRBD2; j_gene: TRBJ2-3; CDR3nt: TGCAGCGGGACCGGGACTAGCGGTATTACAGATACGCAGTATTTT; CDR3aa: CSGTGTSGITDTQYF
v_gene: TRBV14; len: 15; abundance: .; d_gene: .; j_gene: TRBJ1-5; CDR3nt: TGTGCCAGCACCTCGGACAGCTATAGCAATCAGCCCCAGCATTTT; CDR3aa: CASTSDSYSNQPQHF
v_gene: TRBV4-3; len: 15; abundance: .; d_gene: .; j_gene: TRBJ2-6; CDR3nt: TGCGCCAGCAGCCAAGGCGCTCCTGGGGCCAACGTCCTGACTTTC; CDR3aa: CASSQGAPGANVLTF
v_gene: TRBV6-6; len: 15; abundance: .; d_gene: TRBD2; j_gene: TRBJ2-1; CDR3nt: TGTGCCATTCGCCCCGGGGGGGCTACGAACAATGAGCAGTTCTTC; CDR3aa: CAIRPGGATNNEQFF
v_gene: TRBV15; len: 15; abundance: few; d_gene: TRBD1; j_gene: TRBJ2-2; CDR3nt: TGTGCCACCAGCCGGGACAGGGGGAACACCGGGGAGCTGTTTTTT; CDR3aa: CATSRDRGNTGELFF
v_gene: TRBV6-1; len: 12; abundance: few; d_gene: TRBD1; j_gene: TRBJ2-7; CDR3nt: TGTGCCAGCAGAAAACAGGGGTACGAGCAGTACTTC; CDR3aa: CASRKQGYEQYF
v_gene: TRBV18; len: 15; abundance: .; d_gene: TRBD2; j_gene: TRBJ2-5; CDR3nt: TGTGCCAGCTCACCAAGGAGCGGGGGTGAGGAGACCCAGTACTTC; CDR3aa: CASSPRSGGEETQYF
v_gene: TRBV18; len: 12; abundance: few; d_gene: .; j_gene: TRBJ1-2; CDR3nt: TGTGCCAGCTCAGGGCAGGACTATGGCTACACCTTC; CDR3aa: CASSGQDYGYTF
v_gene: TRBV7-9; len: 14; abundance: .; d_gene: .; j_gene: TRBJ2-3; CDR3nt: TGTGCCAGCAGCTTATCTCCTAGCCGCTATACGCAGTATTTT; CDR3aa: CASSLSPSRYTQYF
v_gene: TRBV6-5; len: 12; abundance: few; d_gene: .; j_gene: TRBJ2-7; CDR3nt: TGTGCCAGCAGCAACACAGGGAACGAGCAGTACTTC; CDR3aa: CASSNTGNEQYF
v_gene: TRBV10-3; len: 11; abundance: few; d_gene: .; j_gene: TRBJ2-5; CDR3nt: TGTGCCATCAGTCCAGGGGAGACCCAGTACTTC; CDR3aa: CAISPGETQYF
v_gene: TRBV5-4; len: 14; abundance: few; d_gene: TRBD1; j_gene: TRBJ1-5; CDR3nt: TGTGCCAGCAGCCGGGACAGGGGGGATCAGCCCCAGCATTTT; CDR3aa: CASSRDRGDQPQHF
v_gene: TRBV10-3; len: 14; abundance: .; d_gene: TRBD1; j_gene: TRBJ2-3; CDR3nt: TGTGCCAGCAGCAAGACAGGGAGCACAGATACGCAGTATTTT; CDR3aa: CASSKTGSTDTQYF
v_gene: TRBV6-4; len: 15; abundance: few; d_gene: TRBD2; j_gene: TRBJ2-1; CDR3nt: TGTGCCAGCAGTGATACCGGGGGGGCCGGTAATGAGCAGTTCTTC; CDR3aa: CASSDTGGAGNEQFF
v_gene: TRBV19; len: 13; abundance: .; d_gene: .; j_gene: TRBJ2-7; CDR3nt: TGTGCCAGTAGTCCCAGGAGGGCCGCCGAGCAGTACTTC; CDR3aa: CASSPRRAAEQYF
v_gene: TRBV7-3; len: 14; abundance: few; d_gene: TRBD1; j_gene: TRBJ1-5; CDR3nt: TGTGCCAGCAGCCCAGGGGGCGTCTGGCAGCCCCAGCATTTT; CDR3aa: CASSPGGVWQPQHF
v_gene: TRBV5-5; len: 16; abundance: .; d_gene: TRBD2; j_gene: TRBJ2-5; CDR3nt: TGTGCCAGCAGTCTAGCGGGGGGGGACCCCGTAGAGACCCAGTACTTC; CDR3aa: CASSLAGGDPVETQYF
v_gene: TRBV2; len: 15; abundance: .; d_gene: .; j_gene: TRBJ1-1; CDR3nt: TGTGCCAGCAGTGGTGAGCGCCGGATGAACACTGAAGCTTTCTTT; CDR3aa: CASSGERRMNTEAFF
v_gene: TRBV7-2; len: 13; abundance: few; d_gene: .; j_gene: TRBJ2-1; CDR3nt: TGTGCCAGCAGCTTAGGCACTTACAATGAGCAGTTCTTC; CDR3aa: CASSLGTYNEQFF
v_gene: TRBV23-1; len: 17; abundance: many; d_gene: TRBD2; j_gene: TRBJ2-7; CDR3nt: TGCGCCCTCACGGGGGGACGGCAGGGCCTCGGACCCTACGAGCAGTACTTC; CDR3aa: CALTGGRQGLGPYEQYF
v_gene: TRBV4-3; len: 15; abundance: few; d_gene: TRBD2; j_gene: TRBJ2-3; CDR3nt: TGCGCCAGCAGCCAAGACTATCCGACTAGCCCAGTTCCCCGTTTT; CDR3aa: CASSQDYPTSPVPRF
v_gene: TRBV4-1; len: 12; abundance: few; d_gene: .; j_gene: TRBJ1-1; CDR3nt: TGCGCCAGCAGCCCTAATCGGGGGGAAGCTTTCTTT; CDR3aa: CASSPNRGEAFF
v_gene: TRBV4-1; len: 17; abundance: few; d_gene: .; j_gene: TRBJ1-1; CDR3nt: TGCGCCAGCAGCCATCCCATCGTAAGAGTTCAGAACACTGAAGCTTTCTTT; CDR3aa: CASSHPIVRVQNTEAFF
v_gene: TRBV18; len: 12; abundance: .; d_gene: .; j_gene: TRBJ2-1; CDR3nt: TGTGCCAGCTCACCACGAGAAAATGAGCAGTTCTTC; CDR3aa: CASSPRENEQFF
v_gene: TRBV20-1; len: 10; abundance: few; d_gene: TRBD1; j_gene: TRBJ2-1; CDR3nt: TGCAGTGCTAGCGGACAGGGACAGTTCTTC; CDR3aa: CSASGQGQFF
v_gene: TRBV6-1; len: 16; abundance: .; d_gene: .; j_gene: TRBJ2-1; CDR3nt: TGTGCCAGCAGTGGTCTTCTTTCGAGCTCCTACAATGAGCAGTTCTTC; CDR3aa: CASSGLLSSSYNEQFF
v_gene: TRBV27; len: 13; abundance: .; d_gene: .; j_gene: TRBJ2-5; CDR3nt: TGTGCCAGCAGTCAAGACTATTGGGAGACCCAGTACTTC; CDR3aa: CASSQDYWETQYF
v_gene: TRBV10-3; len: 13; abundance: .; d_gene: TRBD1; j_gene: TRBJ1-2; CDR3nt: TGTGCCACTGGGACAGGGGGCCTCTATGGCTACACCTTC; CDR3aa: CATGTGGLYGYTF
v_gene: TRBV19; len: 15; abundance: few; d_gene: .; j_gene: TRBJ1-5; CDR3nt: TGTGCCAGTAGTATTCAACAGGGCCGGAGTCAGCCCCAGCATTTT; CDR3aa: CASSIQQGRSQPQHF
v_gene: TRBV6-5; len: 14; abundance: .; d_gene: TRBD1; j_gene: TRBJ2-7; CDR3nt: TGTGCCAGCAGCATGACAGGGAAGTCCTACGAGCAGTACTTC; CDR3aa: CASSMTGKSYEQYF
v_gene: TRBV7-2; len: 14; abundance: .; d_gene: .; j_gene: TRBJ2-7; CDR3nt: TGTGCCAGCAGCCCACGGGGTAACCCTTACGAGCAGTACTTC; CDR3aa: CASSPRGNPYEQYF
v_gene: TRBV5-6; len: 13; abundance: .; d_gene: .; j_gene: TRBJ1-2; CDR3nt: TGTGCCAGCAGCCCGAGTCATAACTATGGCTACACCTTC; CDR3aa: CASSPSHNYGYTF
v_gene: TRBV13; len: 13; abundance: .; d_gene: .; j_gene: TRBJ1-2; CDR3nt: TGTGCCAGCAGCTCCCGGGGGGCCAGGGGCTACACCTTC; CDR3aa: CASSSRGARGYTF
v_gene: TRBV11-2; len: 15; abundance: few; d_gene: TRBD1; j_gene: TRBJ2-7; CDR3nt: TGTGCCAGCAGCTTAAGGGTGGACAGGCGCTACGAGCAGTACTTC; CDR3aa: CASSLRVDRRYEQYF